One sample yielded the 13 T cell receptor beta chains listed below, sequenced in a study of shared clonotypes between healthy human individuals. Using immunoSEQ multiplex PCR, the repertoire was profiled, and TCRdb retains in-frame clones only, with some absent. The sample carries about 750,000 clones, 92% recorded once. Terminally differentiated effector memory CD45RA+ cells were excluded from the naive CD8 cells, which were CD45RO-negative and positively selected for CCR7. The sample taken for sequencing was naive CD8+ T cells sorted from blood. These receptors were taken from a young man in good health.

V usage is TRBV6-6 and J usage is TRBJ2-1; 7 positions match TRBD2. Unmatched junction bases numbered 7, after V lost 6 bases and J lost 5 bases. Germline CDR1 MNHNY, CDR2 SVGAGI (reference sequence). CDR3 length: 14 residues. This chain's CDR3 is CASSSSGGNNEQFF. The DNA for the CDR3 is TGTGCCAGCAGCTCTAGCGGAGGTAACAATGAGCAGTTCTTC.

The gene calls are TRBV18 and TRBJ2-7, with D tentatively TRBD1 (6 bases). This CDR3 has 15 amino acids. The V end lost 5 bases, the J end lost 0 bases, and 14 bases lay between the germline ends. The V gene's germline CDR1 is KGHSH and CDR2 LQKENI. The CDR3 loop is CASSTHRDNSYEQYF. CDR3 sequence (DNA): TGTGCCAGCTCAACACACCGGGACAACTCCTACGAGCAGTACTTC.

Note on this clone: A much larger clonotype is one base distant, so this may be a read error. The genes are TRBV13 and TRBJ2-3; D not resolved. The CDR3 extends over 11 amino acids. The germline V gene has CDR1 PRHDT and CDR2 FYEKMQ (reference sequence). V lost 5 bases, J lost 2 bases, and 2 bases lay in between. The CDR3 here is CASSHTDTQYF. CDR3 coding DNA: TGTGCCAGCAGCCACACAGATACGCAGTATTTT.

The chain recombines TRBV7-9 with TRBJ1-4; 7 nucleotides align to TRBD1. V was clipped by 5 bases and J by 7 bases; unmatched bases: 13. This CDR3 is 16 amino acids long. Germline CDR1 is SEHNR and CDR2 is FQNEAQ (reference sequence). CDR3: CASSRRWDSFTEKLFF. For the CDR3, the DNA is TGTGCCAGCAGCAGACGCTGGGACAGCTTCACTGAAAAACTGTTTTTT.

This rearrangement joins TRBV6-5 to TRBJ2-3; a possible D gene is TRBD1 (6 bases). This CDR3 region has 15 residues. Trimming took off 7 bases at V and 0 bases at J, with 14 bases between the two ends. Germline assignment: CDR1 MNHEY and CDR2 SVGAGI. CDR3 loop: CASNPWQGSTDTQYF. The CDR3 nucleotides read TGTGCCAGCAACCCCTGGCAGGGGAGCACAGATACGCAGTATTTT.

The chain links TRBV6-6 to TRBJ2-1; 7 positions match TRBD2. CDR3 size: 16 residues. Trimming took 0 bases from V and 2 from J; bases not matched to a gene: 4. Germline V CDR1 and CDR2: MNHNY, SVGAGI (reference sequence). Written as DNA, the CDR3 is TGTGCCAGCAGTTACTCAAACGGGAGGACCTACAATGAGCAGTTCTTC. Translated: CASSYSNGRTYNEQFF.

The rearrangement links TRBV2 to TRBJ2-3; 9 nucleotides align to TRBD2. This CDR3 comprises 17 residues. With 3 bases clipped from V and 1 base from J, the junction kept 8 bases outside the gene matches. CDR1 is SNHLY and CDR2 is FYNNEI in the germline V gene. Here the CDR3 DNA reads TGTGCCAGCAGTGAGGGGCCCGGACTAGCGCGCACAGATACGCAGTATTTT. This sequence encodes CASSEGPGLARTDTQYF.

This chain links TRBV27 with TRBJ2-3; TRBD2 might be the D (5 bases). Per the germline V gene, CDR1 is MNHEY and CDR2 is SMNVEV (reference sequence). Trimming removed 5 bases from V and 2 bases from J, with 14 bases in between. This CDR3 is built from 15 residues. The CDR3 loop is CASSPWTSSTDTQYF. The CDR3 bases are TGTGCCAGCAGTCCTTGGACTTCCTCCACAGATACGCAGTATTTT.

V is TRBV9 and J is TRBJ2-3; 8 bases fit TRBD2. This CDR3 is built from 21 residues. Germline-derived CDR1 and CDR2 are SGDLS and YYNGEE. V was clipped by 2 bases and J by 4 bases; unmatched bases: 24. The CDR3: CASSVGLSSAVAGFLSDTQYF. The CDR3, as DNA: TGTGCCAGCAGCGTTGGGTTGTCTAGCGCCGTAGCGGGGTTCTTATCAGATACGCAGTATTTT.

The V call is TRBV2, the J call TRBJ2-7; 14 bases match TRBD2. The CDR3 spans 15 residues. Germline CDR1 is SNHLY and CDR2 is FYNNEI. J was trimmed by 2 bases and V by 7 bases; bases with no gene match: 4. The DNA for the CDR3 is TGTGCCAGCATTCCGGGACTAGCGGGAGCCTACGAGCAGTACTTC. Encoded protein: CASIPGLAGAYEQYF.

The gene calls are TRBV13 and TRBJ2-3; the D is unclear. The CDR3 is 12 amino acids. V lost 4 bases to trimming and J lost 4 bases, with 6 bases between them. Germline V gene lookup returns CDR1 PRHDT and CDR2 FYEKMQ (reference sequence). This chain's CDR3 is CASSSLADTQYF. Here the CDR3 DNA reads TGTGCCAGCAGCTCCCTCGCAGATACGCAGTATTTT.

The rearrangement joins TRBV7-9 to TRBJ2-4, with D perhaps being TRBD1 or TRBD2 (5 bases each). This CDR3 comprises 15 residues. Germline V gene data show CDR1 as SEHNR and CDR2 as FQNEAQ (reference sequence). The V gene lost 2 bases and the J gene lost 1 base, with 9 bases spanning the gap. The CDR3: CASSLYEGAKNIQYF. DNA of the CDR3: TGTGCCAGCAGCTTATATGAGGGGGCCAAAAACATTCAGTACTTC.

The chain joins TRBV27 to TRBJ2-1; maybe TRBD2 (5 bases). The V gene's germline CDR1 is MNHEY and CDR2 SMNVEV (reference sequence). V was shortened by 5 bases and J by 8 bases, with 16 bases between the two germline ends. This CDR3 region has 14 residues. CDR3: CASSPPGSGDEQFF. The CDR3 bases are TGTGCCAGCAGTCCCCCGGGCTCCGGGGATGAGCAGTTCTTC.